The T cell receptor beta chain described here comes from a study of cytomegalovirus exposure and HLA in healthy donors. General study results and limits: First-cohort TCR clusters were later found to tend to co-occur in the 120 or so validation repertoires.

The CDR3 covers 15 residues. Trimming took 6 bases from V and 3 from J, leaving 17 bases between them. CDR1 is SGHTA and CDR2 is FQGNSA in the germline V gene. With regard to this clone: Antigen unknown.

Clones were read by immunoSEQ multiplex PCR, and TCRdb kept only the in-frame ones, dropping some. The repertoire has 100,000 to 150,000 clones, about 96% of them found once; the top ten carry 1.5% to 2%. This receptor was taken from a man younger than 35 in good health and CMV-seronegative. Material for sequencing was PBMCs. The chain couples TRBV7-2 to TRBJ1-2; TRBD1 is a possible D gene (5 bases). CDR3 in amino acids: CASSQFRGVYYGYTF. The CDR3 region has the DNA TGTGCCAGCAGTCAGTTTCGGGGGGTCTACTATGGCTACACCTTC.